This T cell receptor (beta chain) was sequenced in a study of PD-1 blockade in mismatch repair-deficient tumors. About the study: Enrolled about 2012-2017, patients had progressing, pretreated mismatch repair-deficient cancers of 12 types.

Some clones are missing from TCRdb's copy, which holds only in-frame ones; the method was immunoSEQ multiplex PCR. The data hold roughly 120,000 clones, with 88% observed a single time. Remarks on this clone: What it binds is unknown.

Study-wide results and caveats: Tumor-resident clones, often absent from pretreatment blood, expanded after pembrolizumab and then contracted.

Mismatch repair deficiency was confirmed in all patients, by PCR or immunohistochemistry. This TCR was recovered from an adult with mismatch repair-deficient cancer. Specimen: peripheral blood, collected roughly 70 weeks after starting pembrolizumab.

CDR3 in DNA: TGTGCCAGTAGTGACGGACCCATGAACACTGAAGCTTTCTTT. The encoded protein is CASSDGPMNTEAFF. V usage is TRBV19 and J usage is TRBJ1-1; no clear D gene. Trimming cost V 5 bases and J 0 bases, with 10 bases left between them. The V gene's germline CDR1 is LNHDA and CDR2 SQIVND (reference sequence). The CDR3 has 14 amino acids.